This T cell receptor beta chain derives from a study of blood T cell repertoires in COVID-19 (dated by TCRdb to 2020 to 2022). Context from the whole study: Collaborator samples came from the United States, Italy and Spain and covered acute and convalescent phases of COVID-19. The prospective study material was composed of cDNA or gDNA derived from T cells, B-cell-depleted T cells, or PBMCs. Subjects who had been exposed to COVID-19, were actively infected with it, or had recovered from it provided the deeply sampled blood TCRbeta repertoires that made up the dataset. The repertoires were released in a freely available public database intended as a resource for research on the immune response to SARS-CoV-2. The samples were drawn from two sources: the first 160 participants of the ongoing ImmuneRACE study, and 1,000 to 1,500 subjects contributed by 6 global collaborators. A de-identified subject ID, COVID-19 status, age in years and sex were almost always included in the sample metadata. Where available, HLA class I and class II types were taken from metadata supplied by the sample provider and were not determined by assay-based typing.

The immunoSEQ Assay, a bias-controlled multiplex PCR, was used to amplify TCRbeta CDR3 regions from genomic DNA. The published analysis was carried out like this. Nucleated cell counts per sample were estimated from amplification of reference gene primers within the assay. Sequence reads were collapsed and filtered to measure the absolute abundance of every unique TCRbeta CDR3 rearrangement. For each sample, productive Simpson clonality was calculated by taking the square root of Simpson's diversity index across productive rearrangements. The table comes from immuneACCESS by way of TCRdb, which keeps in-frame sequences with V and J called. Part of the clones is missing from these tables; in studies checked, under half for an unresolved V gene and the rest for unknown reasons. That table gives V, J and clone size, and the DNA gave D and trimming. The sample table lists approximately 350,000 clones, around nine tenths of them with a count of one. About 6.7% of the sample is in the top ten clones.

In Seattle, one collaborating source enrolled patients while the infection was active and tracked those patients longitudinally over the course of disease. Whole blood was collected in K2EDTA tubes by collaborating institutions according to the institutions' own protocols. For TCRbeta analysis, collaborator samples were shipped as frozen whole blood, as isolated PBMCs, or as DNA extracted from either sample type. A note on this clone: The antigen it recognizes is unknown. No quality values exist for individual bases; no much larger clone is one base distant.

Paper-wide results and their limitations: How much clinical and demographic metadata was included differed by source and by participant, and the metadata was provided uncurated.

Reading from cysteine to phenylalanine, the CDR3 counts 19 amino acids. Only the CDR3 portion is preserved as DNA: 57 bases, with reading frame beginning at the first base. Taken from the germline V gene, the CDR1 and CDR2 loops are MDHEN and SYDVKM. V ends up 1 base short and J 3 bases short, with an unmatched junction base count of 11. The sample consisted of peripheral blood. The sequence joins TRBV28 to TRBJ2-2; 10 central nucleotides agree with TRBD1. The clonotype comes from a woman aged 70 to 79 with COVID-19, enrolled during active disease. CDR3 sequence: CASSLSAPGTGADTGELFF. The DNA is TGTGCCAGCAGTTTATCTGCCCCCGGGACAGGGGCTGACACCGGGGAGCTGTTTTTT.